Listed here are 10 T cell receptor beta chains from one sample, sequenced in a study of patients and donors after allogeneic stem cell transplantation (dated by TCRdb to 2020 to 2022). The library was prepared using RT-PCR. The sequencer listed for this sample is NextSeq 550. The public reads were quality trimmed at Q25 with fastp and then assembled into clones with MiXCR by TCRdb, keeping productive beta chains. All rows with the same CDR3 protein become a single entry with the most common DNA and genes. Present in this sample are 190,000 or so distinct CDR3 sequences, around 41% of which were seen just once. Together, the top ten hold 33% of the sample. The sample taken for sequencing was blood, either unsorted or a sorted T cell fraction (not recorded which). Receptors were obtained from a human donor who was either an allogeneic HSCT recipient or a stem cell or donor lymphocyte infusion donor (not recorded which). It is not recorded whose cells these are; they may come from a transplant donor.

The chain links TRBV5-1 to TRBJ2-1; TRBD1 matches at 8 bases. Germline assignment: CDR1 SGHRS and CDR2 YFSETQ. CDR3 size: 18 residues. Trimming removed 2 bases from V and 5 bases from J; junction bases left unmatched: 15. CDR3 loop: CASSLGQGVSSADNEQFF. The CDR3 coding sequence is TGCGCCAGCAGCTTAGGACAGGGTGTAAGTTCGGCAGACAATGAGCAGTTCTTC.

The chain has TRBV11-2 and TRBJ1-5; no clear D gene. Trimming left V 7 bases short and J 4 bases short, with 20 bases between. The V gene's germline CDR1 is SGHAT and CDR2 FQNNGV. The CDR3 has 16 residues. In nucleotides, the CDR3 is TGTGCCAGCACCCCCTGGCAAGGCCGGAGAAATCAGCCCCAGCATTTT. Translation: CASTPWQGRRNQPQHF. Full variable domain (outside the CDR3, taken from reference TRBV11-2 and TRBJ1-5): EAGVAQSPRYKIIEKRQSVAFWCNPISGHATLYWYQQILGQGPKLLIQFQNNGVVDDSQLPKDRFSAERLKGVDSTLKIQPAKLEDSAVYLCASTPWQGRRNQPQHFGDGTRLSIL.

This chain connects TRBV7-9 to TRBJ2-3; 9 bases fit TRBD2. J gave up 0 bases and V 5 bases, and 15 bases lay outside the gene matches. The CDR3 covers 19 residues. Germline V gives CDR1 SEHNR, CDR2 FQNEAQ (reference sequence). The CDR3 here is CASSPWGSGSVSSTDTQYF. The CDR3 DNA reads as TGTGCCAGCAGCCCCTGGGGTAGCGGGAGCGTATCTAGCACAGATACGCAGTATTTT.

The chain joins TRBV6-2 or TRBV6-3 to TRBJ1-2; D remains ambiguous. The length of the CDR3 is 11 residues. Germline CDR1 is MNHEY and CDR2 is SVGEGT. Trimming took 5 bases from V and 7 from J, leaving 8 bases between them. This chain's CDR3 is CASSPEGGYTF. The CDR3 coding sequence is TGTGCCAGCAGTCCCGAGGGTGGCTACACCTTC.

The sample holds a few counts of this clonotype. In nucleotides, the CDR3 is TGTGCCAGCAGCCAGAACAGGGGACGTGAGACCCAGTACTTC. Its translation is CASSQNRGRETQYF. The rearrangement joins TRBV3-1 to TRBJ2-5, with TRBD1 matching over 7 bases. The V and J ends lost 3 bases and 5 bases, in that order; junction bases with no gene match: 6. In germline, CDR1 is LGHDT, CDR2 YNNKEL (reference sequence). The CDR3 covers 14 residues.

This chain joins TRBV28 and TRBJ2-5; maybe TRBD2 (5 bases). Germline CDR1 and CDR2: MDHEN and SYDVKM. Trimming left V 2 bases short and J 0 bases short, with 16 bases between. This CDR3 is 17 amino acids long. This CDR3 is CASSLGEKRWYQETQYF. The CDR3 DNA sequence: TGTGCCAGCAGTTTAGGTGAGAAGCGGTGGTACCAAGAGACCCAGTACTTC.

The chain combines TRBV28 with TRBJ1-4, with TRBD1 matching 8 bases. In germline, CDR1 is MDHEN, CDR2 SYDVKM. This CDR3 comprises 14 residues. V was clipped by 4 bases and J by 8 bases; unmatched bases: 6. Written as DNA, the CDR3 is TGTGCCAGCAGTTCCCGGACAGGGTTGGAAAAACTGTTTTTT. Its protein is CASSSRTGLEKLFF.

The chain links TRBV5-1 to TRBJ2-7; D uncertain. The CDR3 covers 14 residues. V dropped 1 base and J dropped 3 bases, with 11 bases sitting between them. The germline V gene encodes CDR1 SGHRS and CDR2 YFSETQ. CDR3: CASSLLSGDYEQYF. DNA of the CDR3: TGCGCCAGCAGCTTGTTGTCAGGAGACTACGAGCAGTACTTC. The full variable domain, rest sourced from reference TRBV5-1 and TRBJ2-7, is KAGVTQTPRYLIKTRGQQVTLSCSPISGHRSVSWYQQTPGQGLQFLFEYFSETQRNKGNFPGRFSGRQFSNSRSEMNVSTLELGDSALYLCASSLLSGDYEQYFGPGTRLTVT.

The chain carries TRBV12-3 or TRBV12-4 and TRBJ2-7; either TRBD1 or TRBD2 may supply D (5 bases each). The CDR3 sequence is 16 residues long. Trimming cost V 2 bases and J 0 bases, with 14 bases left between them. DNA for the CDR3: TGTGCCAGCAGTTTAATTCAGGGACCCGTCTCCTACGAGCAGTACTTC. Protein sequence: CASSLIQGPVSYEQYF.

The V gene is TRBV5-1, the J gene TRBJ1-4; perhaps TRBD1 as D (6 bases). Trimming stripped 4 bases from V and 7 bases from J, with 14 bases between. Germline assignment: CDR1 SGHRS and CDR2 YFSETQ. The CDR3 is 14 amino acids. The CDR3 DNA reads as TGCGCCAGCAGCCCGGGGGCGGTCCCTGAAAAACTGTTTTTT. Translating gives CASSPGAVPEKLFF.